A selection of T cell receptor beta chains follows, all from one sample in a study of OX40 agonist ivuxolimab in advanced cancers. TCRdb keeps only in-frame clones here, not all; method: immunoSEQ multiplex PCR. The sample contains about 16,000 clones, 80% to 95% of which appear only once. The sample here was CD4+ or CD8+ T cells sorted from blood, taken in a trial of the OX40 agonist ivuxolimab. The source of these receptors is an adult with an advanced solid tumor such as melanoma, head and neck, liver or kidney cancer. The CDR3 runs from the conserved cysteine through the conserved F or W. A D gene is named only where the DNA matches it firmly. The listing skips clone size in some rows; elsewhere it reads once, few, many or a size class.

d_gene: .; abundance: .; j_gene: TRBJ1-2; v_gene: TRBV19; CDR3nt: TGTGCCAGCTCGACGGAGGGGCAGCGCTACACCTTC; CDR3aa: CASSTEGQRYTF
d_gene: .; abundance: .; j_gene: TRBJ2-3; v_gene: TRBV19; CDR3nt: TGTGCCAGTAGTATAGATCTTGGAGCACACCAGGCAGATACGCAGTATTTT; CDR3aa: CASSIDLGAHQADTQYF
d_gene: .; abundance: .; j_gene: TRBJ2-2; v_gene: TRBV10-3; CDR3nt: TGTGCCATCATGGGACCGAACACCGGGGAGCTGTTTTTT; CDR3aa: CAIMGPNTGELFF
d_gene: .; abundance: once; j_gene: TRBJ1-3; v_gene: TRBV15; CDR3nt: TGTGCCACCAGCAGAGATCCTGGGGTCGGAAACACCATATATTTT; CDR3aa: CATSRDPGVGNTIYF
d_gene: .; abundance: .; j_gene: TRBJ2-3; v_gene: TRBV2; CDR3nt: TGTGCCAGCAGTGAAGGAGGACAAAGGACAGATACGCAGTATTTT; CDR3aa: CASSEGGQRTDTQYF
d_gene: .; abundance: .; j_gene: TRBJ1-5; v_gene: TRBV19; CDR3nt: TGTGCCACCGGTAATTGGAGGGGCACATATCAGCCCCAGCATTTT; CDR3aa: CATGNWRGTYQPQHF
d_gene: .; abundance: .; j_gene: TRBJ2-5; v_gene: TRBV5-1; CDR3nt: TGCGCCAGCAGCTCCCTCCACGGGGAGACCCAGTACTTC; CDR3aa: CASSSLHGETQYF
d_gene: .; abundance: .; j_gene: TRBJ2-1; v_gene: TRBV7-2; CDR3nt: TGTGCCAGCAGCTCCCCGCTAGGAGGGTACAATGAGCAGTTCTTC; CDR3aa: CASSSPLGGYNEQFF
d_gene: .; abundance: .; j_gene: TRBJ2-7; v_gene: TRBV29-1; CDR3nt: TGCAGCGTTGTCGTCAGGCTACAGCAGTACTTC; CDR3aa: CSVVVRLQQYF
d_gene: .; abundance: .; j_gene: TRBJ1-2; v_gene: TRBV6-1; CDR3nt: TGTGCCAGCAGTGGGCAAGACGGAGCTAACTATGGCTACACCTTC; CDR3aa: CASSGQDGANYGYTF
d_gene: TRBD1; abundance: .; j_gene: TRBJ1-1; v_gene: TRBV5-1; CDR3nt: TGCGCCAGCAGCCCCCTACAGGGGACAGAAGCTTTCTTT; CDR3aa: CASSPLQGTEAFF
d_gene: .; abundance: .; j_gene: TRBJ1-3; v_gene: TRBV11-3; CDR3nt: TGTGCCAGCAGCGGGGTGACTGGAAACACCATATATTTT; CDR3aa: CASSGVTGNTIYF
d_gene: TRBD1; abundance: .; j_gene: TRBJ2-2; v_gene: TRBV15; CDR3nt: TGTGCCACCAGCCGGGACAGGGGGCAAATCGGGGAGCTGTTTTTT; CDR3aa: CATSRDRGQIGELFF
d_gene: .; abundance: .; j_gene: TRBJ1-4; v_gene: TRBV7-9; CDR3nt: TGTGCCAGCAGCTCGCCGGCCGGCTTTAATGAAAAACTGTTTTTT; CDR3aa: CASSSPAGFNEKLFF